This TCR beta chain originates from a study of shared clonotypes between healthy human individuals. Overall study results and limits: Around 5% of naive CD4 clonotypes were common to a few donors. Enrolling few donors narrowed the genetic and exposure-history diversity that was represented.

Sequencing was performed with immunoSEQ multiplex PCR; in TCRdb, only in-frame clones are kept and a portion is missing. Of roughly 2.1 million clones detected, 93% appear once; the ten largest clones hold about 1.5%. Terminally differentiated effector memory CD45RA+ cells were left out of the naive CD8 fraction, which was CD45RO-negative and positively selected for CCR7. V lost 2 bases to trimming and J lost 4 bases; unmatched junction nucleotides: 19. CDR3 length: 19 residues. The germline gives CDR1 LNHDA, CDR2 SQIVND (reference sequence). Comments on this clone: Its specificity is not known.

This chain links TRBV19 with TRBJ1-2, with 7 bases that match TRBD1. The sample consisted of naive CD8+ T cells from PBMCs. This TCR was sampled from a young man in good health. Some clones in this sample may be carry-over from other donors' samples. The CDR3 loop reads CASSIKLEFPHDRAYGYTF. The CDR3 DNA is TGTGCCAGTAGTATAAAACTCGAATTTCCCCATGACAGGGCCTATGGCTACACCTTC.